The clone carrying this T cell receptor (beta chain) was seen repeatedly, ten times or more. These data belong to a study of T-cell reconstitution after alpha-beta-depleted transplantation in children. This CDR3 has 14 residues. The germline CDR1 and CDR2 sequences are MNHEY and SVGAGI. The V end was cut by 7 bases, the J end by 0 bases, with 13 bases between. A library of TCRbeta sequences, prepared with unique molecular identifiers, was generated. Via MiXCR, TCRdb re-called the PCR reads, giving one row per CDR3 protein. The sample records 490,000 or so distinct CDR3 sequences, under 15% being singletons.

This TCR was sampled from a human donor who donated a stem cell graft to a child with combined immunodeficiency. The genes are TRBV6-5 and TRBJ2-7, with D tentatively TRBD2 (6 bases). Specimen: PBMCs from the stem cell graft donor, collected from the stem cell graft. The CDR3 sequence: CASTEGGHSYEQYF. The CDR3 bases are TGTGCCAGCACGGAGGGCGGTCACTCCTACGAGCAGTACTTC.